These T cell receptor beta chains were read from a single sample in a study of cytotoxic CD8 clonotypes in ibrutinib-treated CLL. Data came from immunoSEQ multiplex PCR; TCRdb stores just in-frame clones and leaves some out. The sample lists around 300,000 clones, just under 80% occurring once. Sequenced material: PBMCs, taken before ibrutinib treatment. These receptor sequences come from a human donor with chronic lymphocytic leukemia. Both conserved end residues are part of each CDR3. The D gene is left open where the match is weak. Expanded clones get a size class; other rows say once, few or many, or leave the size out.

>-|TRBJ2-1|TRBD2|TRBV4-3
CASSQVSGSSYNEQFF
TGCGCCAGCAGCCAAGTTAGCGGGAGCTCCTACAATGAGCAGTTCTTC
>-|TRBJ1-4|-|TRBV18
CASSPFAETTNEKLFF
TGTGCCAGCTCACCATTCGCAGAGACAACTAATGAAAAACTGTTTTTT
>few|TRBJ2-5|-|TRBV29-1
CSVEVGETQYF
TGCAGCGTTGAAGTGGGGGAGACCCAGTACTTC
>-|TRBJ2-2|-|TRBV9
CASSVFQITGELFF
TGTGCCAGCAGCGTATTTCAGATTACCGGGGAGCTGTTTTTT
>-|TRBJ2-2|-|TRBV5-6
CASSLDSGGGTGELFF
TGTGCCAGCAGCTTGGATTCCGGGGGCGGCACCGGGGAGCTGTTTTTT
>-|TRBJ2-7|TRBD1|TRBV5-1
CASRPDRVSYEQYF
TGCGCCAGCAGACCCGACAGGGTGTCCTACGAGCAGTACTTC
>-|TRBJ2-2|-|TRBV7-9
CASSLGLANTGELFF
TGTGCCAGCAGCTTAGGGCTAGCGAACACCGGGGAGCTGTTTTTT
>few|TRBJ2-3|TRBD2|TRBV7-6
CASSRVLAGEVAQYF
TGTGCCAGCAGCCGCGTTCTAGCGGGAGAAGTTGCGCAGTATTTT
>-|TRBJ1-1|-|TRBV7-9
CASKPGGPATEAFF
TGTGCCAGCAAACCGGGGGGGCCTGCCACTGAAGCTTTCTTT
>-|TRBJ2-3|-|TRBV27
CASSPRRKAADTQYF
TGTGCCAGCAGTCCTCGGCGAAAGGCCGCGGATACGCAGTATTTT
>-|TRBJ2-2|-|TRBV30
CAWSAYTGELFF
TGTGCCTGGAGTGCTTACACCGGGGAGCTGTTTTTT
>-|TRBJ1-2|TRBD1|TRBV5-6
CASSPSGQRIYGYTF
TGTGCCAGCAGCCCATCGGGACAGCGAATCTATGGCTACACCTTC
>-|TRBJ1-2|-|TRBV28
CASSLGPDGYTF
TGTGCCAGCAGTTTAGGGCCGGATGGCTACACCTTC
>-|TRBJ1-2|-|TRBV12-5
CASGARQTLNYGYTF
TGTGCTAGTGGTGCACGACAGACTCTTAACTATGGCTACACCTTC
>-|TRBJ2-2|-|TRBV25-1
CASSVGFNTGELFF
TGTGCCAGCAGTGTGGGATTCAACACCGGGGAGCTGTTTTTT
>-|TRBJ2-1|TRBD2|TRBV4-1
CASSQDTLRGEFLNEQFF
TGCGCCAGCAGCCAAGACACACTGCGGGGGGAGTTTCTCAATGAGCAGTTCTTC
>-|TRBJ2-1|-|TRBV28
CASSVFLRGLYNEQFF
TGTGCCAGCAGCGTCTTTCTTCGGGGGTTATACAATGAGCAGTTCTTC
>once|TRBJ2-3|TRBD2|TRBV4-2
CASSQQLAGGLDTQYF
TGTGCCAGCAGCCAACAACTAGCGGGAGGGTTAGATACGCAGTATTTT
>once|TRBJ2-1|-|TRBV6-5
CASSSKTGPSYNEQFF
TGTGCCAGCAGTTCCAAGACAGGTCCCTCCTACAATGAGCAGTTCTTC